The rows below give T cell receptor beta chains drawn from one sample of a study of T cell repertoires in cytomegalovirus infection. These TCRs' antigens remain unknown. TCRdb re-analysed the reads in MiXCR, keeping a single row per CDR3 protein. This sample has around 100,000 distinct CDR3 sequences; roughly 9.1% occur once, and the top ten carry about 32%. The sample comprised PBMCs, sequenced either directly or after in vitro stimulation (not recorded which). These receptors came from a human donor in good health (CMV status not recorded). Some clones in this sample may be carry-over from other donors' samples. CDR3s include the opening cysteine and the closing phenylalanine or tryptophan. D genes are given only for firm matches. Where a row states a size, it is once, few, many or the class of an expanded clone; other rows omit it.

V: TRBV7-9; D: TRBD2; size: many; J: TRBJ2-1; DNA: TGTGCCAGCAGCCCTACCGGACTAGCGGGAGGGCCAGAGCAGTTCTTC; CDR3: CASSPTGLAGGPEQFF
V: TRBV28; D: TRBD1; size: few; J: TRBJ1-5; DNA: TGTGCCAGCAGTACCGGACAGGGGCATCAGCCCCAGCATTTT; CDR3: CASSTGQGHQPQHF
V: TRBV10-1; D: -; size: few; J: TRBJ1-1; DNA: TGCGCCAGCAGTGCGGGAGGGATGAACACTGAAGCTTTCTTT; CDR3: CASSAGGMNTEAFF
V: TRBV7-6; D: -; size: -; J: TRBJ1-1; DNA: TGTGCCAGCAGCGGGGAGGACAAAAGGGCTGAAGCTTTCTTT; CDR3: CASSGEDKRAEAFF
V: TRBV10-3; D: TRBD1; size: -; J: TRBJ2-6; DNA: TGTGCCACCTGGACAGGGGGCGCTGGGGCCAACGTCCTGACTTTC; CDR3: CATWTGGAGANVLTF
V: TRBV7-8; D: TRBD2; size: many; J: TRBJ2-5; DNA: TGTGCCAGCAGCGAGCTAGCGGGGGCGGCGGAGACCCAGTACTTC; CDR3: CASSELAGAAETQYF
V: TRBV4-1; D: -; size: few; J: TRBJ2-1; DNA: TGCGCCAGCAGCGACGACCACTCGGTACTCTACAATGAGCAGTTCTTC; CDR3: CASSDDHSVLYNEQFF
V: TRBV6-6; D: -; size: many; J: TRBJ1-4; DNA: TGTGCCAGCAGAATAGGGGTTGCAACTAATGAAAAACTGTTTTTT; CDR3: CASRIGVATNEKLFF
V: TRBV7-2; D: -; size: many; J: TRBJ1-1; DNA: TGTGCCAGCAGCTTGGTACACGGGTCTGAAGCTTTCTTT; CDR3: CASSLVHGSEAFF
V: TRBV7-2; D: TRBD1; size: few; J: TRBJ2-1; DNA: TGTGCCAGCAGCTTGGACAGGGGAGTAATAAATGAGCAGTTCTTC; CDR3: CASSLDRGVINEQFF
V: TRBV7-9; D: TRBD1; size: many; J: TRBJ1-2; DNA: TGTGCCAGCAGCCGACCTACAGGGGCGGACTATGGCTACACCTTC; CDR3: CASSRPTGADYGYTF
V: TRBV7-9; D: TRBD1; size: many; J: TRBJ1-1; DNA: TGTGCCAGCAGCTTGTTTACAGGGGGTTACTTTATGAACACTGAAGCTTTCTTT; CDR3: CASSLFTGGYFMNTEAFF
V: TRBV5-6; D: -; size: many; J: TRBJ1-4; DNA: TGTGCCAGCAGCTTGGGGACTGCAACTAATGAAAAACTGTTTTTT; CDR3: CASSLGTATNEKLFF
V: TRBV6-6; D: -; size: -; J: TRBJ1-1; DNA: TGTGCCATTTCCGACAGGAGTTTCGGTGAAGCTTTCTTT; CDR3: CAISDRSFGEAFF
V: TRBV9; D: -; size: -; J: TRBJ1-3; DNA: TGTGCCAGCAGCGTAGAAGTTCCTGGGGCAGCAAATGGAAACACCATATATTTT; CDR3: CASSVEVPGAANGNTIYF
V: TRBV6-2/TRBV6-3; D: -; size: many; J: TRBJ2-1; DNA: TGTGCCAGCAGTTATGGGAGTTTTTCCTACAATGAGCAGTTCTTC; CDR3: CASSYGSFSYNEQFF
V: TRBV28; D: -; size: many; J: TRBJ2-3; DNA: TGTGCCAGCAGTCCGCATAGGGTCACAGATACGCAGTATTTT; CDR3: CASSPHRVTDTQYF
V: TRBV5-1; D: TRBD2; size: few; J: TRBJ2-5; DNA: TGCGCCAGCAGCTTTGTAGCGGGAGGGCCCGCGGAGACCCAGTACTTC; CDR3: CASSFVAGGPAETQYF
V: TRBV27; D: -; size: many; J: TRBJ1-5; DNA: TGTGCCAGCAGTCCATCCCAACAGACATATAGCAATCAGCCCCAGCATTTT; CDR3: CASSPSQQTYSNQPQHF
V: TRBV6-1; D: -; size: many; J: TRBJ2-1; DNA: TGTGCCAGCAGTGTCGTGGGAGGCCCCTACAATGAGCAGTTCTTC; CDR3: CASSVVGGPYNEQFF
V: TRBV13; D: -; size: -; J: TRBJ2-5; DNA: TGTGCCAGCAGCTCGACTACCAGGGGCCCCCTGGAGACCCAGTACTTC; CDR3: CASSSTTRGPLETQYF